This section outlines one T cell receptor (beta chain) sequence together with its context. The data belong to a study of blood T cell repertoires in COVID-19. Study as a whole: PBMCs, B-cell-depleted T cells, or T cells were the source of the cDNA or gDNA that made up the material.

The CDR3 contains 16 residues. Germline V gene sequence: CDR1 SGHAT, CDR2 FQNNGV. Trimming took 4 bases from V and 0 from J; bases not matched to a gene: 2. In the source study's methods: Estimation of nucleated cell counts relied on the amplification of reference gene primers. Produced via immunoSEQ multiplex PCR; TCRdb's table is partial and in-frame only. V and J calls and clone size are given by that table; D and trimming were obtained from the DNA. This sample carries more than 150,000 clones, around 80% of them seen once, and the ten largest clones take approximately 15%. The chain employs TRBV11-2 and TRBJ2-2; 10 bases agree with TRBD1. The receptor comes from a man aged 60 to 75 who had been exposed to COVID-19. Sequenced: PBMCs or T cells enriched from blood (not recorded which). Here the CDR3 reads CASSYGQGANTGELFF. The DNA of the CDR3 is TGTGCCAGCAGCTACGGACAGGGGGCGAACACCGGGGAGCTGTTTTTT.